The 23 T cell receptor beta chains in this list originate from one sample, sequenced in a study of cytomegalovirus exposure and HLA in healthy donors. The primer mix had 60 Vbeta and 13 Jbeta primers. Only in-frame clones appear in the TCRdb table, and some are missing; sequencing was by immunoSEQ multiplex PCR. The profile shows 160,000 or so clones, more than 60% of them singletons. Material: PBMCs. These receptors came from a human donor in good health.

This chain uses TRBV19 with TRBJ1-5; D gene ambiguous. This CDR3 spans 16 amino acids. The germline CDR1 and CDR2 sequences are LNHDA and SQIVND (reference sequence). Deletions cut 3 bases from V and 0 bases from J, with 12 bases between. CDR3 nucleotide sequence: TGTGCCAGTAGTATTTGGGCCGACTATAGCAATCAGCCCCAGCATTTT. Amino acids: CASSIWADYSNQPQHF.

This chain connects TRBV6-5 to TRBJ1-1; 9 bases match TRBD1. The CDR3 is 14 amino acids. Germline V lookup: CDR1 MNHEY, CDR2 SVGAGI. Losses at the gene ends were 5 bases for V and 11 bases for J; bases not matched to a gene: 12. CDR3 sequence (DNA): TGTGCCAGCAGTCCACCGACAGGGGGTTATCGGGCTTTCTTT. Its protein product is CASSPPTGGYRAFF.

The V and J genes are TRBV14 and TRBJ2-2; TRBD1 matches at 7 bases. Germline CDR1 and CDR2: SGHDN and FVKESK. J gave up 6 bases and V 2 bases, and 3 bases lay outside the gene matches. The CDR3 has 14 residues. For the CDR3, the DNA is TGTGCCAGCAGCCAACAAAGGGGGCCCGGGGAGCTGTTTTTT. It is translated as CASSQQRGPGELFF.

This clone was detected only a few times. The CDR3 DNA follows: TGTGCCAGCAGCCATCTAGGTGATCCCGGGGAGCTGTTTTTT. Its translation: CASSHLGDPGELFF. V gene TRBV7-2 combines with J gene TRBJ2-2; the D is unclear. This CDR3 has 14 amino acids. Germline lookup yields CDR1 SGHTA and CDR2 FQGNSA. V dropped 5 bases and J dropped 6 bases, with 13 bases sitting between them. The variable domain in full, with the rest retrieved from reference TRBV7-2 and TRBJ2-2, is GAGVSQSPSNKVTEKGKDVELRCDPISGHTALYWYRQSLGQGLEFLIYFQGNSAPDKSGLPSDRFSAERTGGSVSTLTIQRTQQEDSAVYLCASSHLGDPGELFFGEGSRLTVL.

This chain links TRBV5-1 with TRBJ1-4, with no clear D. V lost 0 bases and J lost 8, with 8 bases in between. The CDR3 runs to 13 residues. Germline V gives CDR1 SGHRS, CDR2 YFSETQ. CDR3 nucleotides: TGCGCCAGCAGCTTGGGGGAGGAGGAAAAACTGTTTTTT. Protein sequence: CASSLGEEEKLFF.

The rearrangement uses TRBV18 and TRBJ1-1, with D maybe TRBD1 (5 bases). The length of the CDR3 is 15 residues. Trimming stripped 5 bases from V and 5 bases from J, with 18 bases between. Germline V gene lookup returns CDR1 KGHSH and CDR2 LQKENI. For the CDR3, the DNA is TGTGCCAGCTCAACGTGGACACTCCGAACAACTGAAGCTTTCTTT. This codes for CASSTWTLRTTEAFF.

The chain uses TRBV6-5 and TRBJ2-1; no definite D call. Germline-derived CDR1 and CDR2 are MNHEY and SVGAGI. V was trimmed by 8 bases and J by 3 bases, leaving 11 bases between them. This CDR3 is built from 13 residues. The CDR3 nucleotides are TGTGCCAGCGTGTTGGGCAGCTACAATGAGCAGTTCTTC. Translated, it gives CASVLGSYNEQFF.

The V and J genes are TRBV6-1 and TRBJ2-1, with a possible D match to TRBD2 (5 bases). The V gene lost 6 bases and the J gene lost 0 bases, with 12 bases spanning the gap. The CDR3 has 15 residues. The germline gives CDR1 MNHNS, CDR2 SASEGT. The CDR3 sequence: CASRDSDYSYNEQFF. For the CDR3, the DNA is TGTGCCAGCAGGGACTCTGACTACTCCTACAATGAGCAGTTCTTC.

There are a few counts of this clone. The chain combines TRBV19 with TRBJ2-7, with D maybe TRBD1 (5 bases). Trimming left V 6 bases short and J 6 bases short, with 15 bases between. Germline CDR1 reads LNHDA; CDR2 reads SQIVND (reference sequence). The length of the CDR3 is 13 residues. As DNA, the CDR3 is TGTGCCAGTAGCCCCGGGCAGGGCGGCGAGCAGTACTTC. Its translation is CASSPGQGGEQYF.

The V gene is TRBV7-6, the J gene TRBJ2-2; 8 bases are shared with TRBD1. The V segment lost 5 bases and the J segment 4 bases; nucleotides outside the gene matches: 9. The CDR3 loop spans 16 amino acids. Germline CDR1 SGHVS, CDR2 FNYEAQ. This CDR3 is CASSLGQGALTGELFF. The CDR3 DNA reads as TGTGCCAGCAGCCTGGGGCAGGGGGCGCTCACCGGGGAGCTGTTTTTT.

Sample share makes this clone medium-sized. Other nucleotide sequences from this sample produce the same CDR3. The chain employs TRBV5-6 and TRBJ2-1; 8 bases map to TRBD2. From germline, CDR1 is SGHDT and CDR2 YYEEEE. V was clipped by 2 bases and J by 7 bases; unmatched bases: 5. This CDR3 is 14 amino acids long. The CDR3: CASSFWRGANEQFF. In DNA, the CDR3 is TGTGCCAGCAGCTTCTGGCGGGGGGCAAATGAGCAGTTCTTC.

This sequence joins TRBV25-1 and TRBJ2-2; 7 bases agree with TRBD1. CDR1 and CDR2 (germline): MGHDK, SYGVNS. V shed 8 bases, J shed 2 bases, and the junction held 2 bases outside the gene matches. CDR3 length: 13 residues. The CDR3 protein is CASWTGNTGELFF. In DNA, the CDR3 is TGTGCCAGCTGGACAGGAAACACCGGGGAGCTGTTTTTT.

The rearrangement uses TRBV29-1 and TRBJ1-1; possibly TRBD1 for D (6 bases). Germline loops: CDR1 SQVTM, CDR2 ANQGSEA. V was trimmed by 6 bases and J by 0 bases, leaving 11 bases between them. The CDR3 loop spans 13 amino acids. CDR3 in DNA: TGCAGCGTCACACAGGGAATGAACACTGAAGCTTTCTTT. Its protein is CSVTQGMNTEAFF.

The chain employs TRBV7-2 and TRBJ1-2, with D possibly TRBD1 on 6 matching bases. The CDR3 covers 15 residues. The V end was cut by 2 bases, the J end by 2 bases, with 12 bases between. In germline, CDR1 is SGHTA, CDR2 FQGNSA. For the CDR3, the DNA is TGTGCCAGCAGCTTACAAGCAGGGGCCAACTATGGCTACACCTTC. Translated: CASSLQAGANYGYTF.

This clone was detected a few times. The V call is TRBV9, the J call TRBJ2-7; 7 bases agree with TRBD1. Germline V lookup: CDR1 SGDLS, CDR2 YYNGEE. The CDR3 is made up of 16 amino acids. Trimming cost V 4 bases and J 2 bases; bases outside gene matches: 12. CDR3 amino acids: CASSSRAGTEAYEQYF. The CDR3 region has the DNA TGTGCCAGCAGCTCCCGGGCCGGGACAGAGGCCTACGAGCAGTACTTC.

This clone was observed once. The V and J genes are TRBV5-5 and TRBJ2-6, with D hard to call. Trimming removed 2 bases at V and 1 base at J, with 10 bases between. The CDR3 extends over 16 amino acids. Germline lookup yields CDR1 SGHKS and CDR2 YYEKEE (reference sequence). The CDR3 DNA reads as TGTGCCAGCAGCTTCGCCCCTAGATCTGGGGCCAACGTCCTGACTTTC. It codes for CASSFAPRSGANVLTF.

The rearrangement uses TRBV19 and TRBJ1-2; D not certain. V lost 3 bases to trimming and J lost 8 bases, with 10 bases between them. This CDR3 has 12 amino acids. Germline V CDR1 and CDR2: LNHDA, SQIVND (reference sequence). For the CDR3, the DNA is TGTGCCAGTAGTATGCAGACTTACGGCTACACCTTC. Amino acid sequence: CASSMQTYGYTF.

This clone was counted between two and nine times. This CDR3 reads CASVPTRGSKNIQYF. CDR3 in DNA: TGTGCTAGTGTCCCCACGAGGGGGAGCAAAAACATTCAGTACTTC. The chain combines TRBV12-5 with TRBJ2-4, with a tentative D call TRBD1 (6 bases). V was clipped by 7 bases and J by 3 bases, with 16 bases between them. Germline V CDR1 and CDR2: LGHNT, FRNRAP. The CDR3 contains 15 residues.

This CDR3 is CASSLPGTSGDEQFF. The CDR3, as DNA: TGTGCCAGCAGCTTACCCGGGACTAGTGGGGATGAGCAGTTCTTC. The V and J genes are TRBV5-4 and TRBJ2-1; TRBD2 aligns across 8 bases. The CDR3 totals 15 residues. Germline V gene lookup returns CDR1 SGHNT and CDR2 YYREEE (reference sequence). With 2 bases clipped from V and 8 bases from J, the junction kept 9 bases outside the gene matches.

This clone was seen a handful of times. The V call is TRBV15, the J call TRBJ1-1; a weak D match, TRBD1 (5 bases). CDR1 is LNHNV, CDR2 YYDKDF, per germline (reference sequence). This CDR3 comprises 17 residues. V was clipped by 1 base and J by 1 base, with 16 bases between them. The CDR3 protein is CATSRALQGHSNTEAFF. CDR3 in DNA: TGTGCCACCAGCAGAGCCCTTCAGGGTCACTCGAACACTGAAGCTTTCTTT.

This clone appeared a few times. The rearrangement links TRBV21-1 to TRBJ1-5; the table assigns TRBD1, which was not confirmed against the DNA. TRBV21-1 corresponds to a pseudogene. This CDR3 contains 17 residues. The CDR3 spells CASSPRDRGNSNQPQHF. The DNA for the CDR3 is TGTGCCAGCAGCCCTAGGGACAGGGGAAATAGCAATCAGCCCCAGCATTTT.

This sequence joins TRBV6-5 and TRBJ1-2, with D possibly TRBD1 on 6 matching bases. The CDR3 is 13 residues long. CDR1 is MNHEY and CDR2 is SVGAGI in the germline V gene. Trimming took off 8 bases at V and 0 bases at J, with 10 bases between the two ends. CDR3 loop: CASRRGANYGYTF. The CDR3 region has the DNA TGTGCCAGCCGCAGGGGTGCTAACTATGGCTACACCTTC.

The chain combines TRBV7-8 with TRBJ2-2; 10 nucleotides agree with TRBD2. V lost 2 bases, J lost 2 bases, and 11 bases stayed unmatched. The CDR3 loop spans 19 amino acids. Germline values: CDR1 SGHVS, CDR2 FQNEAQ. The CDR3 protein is CASSLYERGGGFNTGELFF. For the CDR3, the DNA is TGTGCCAGCAGCTTATATGAGCGGGGGGGCGGATTCAACACCGGGGAGCTGTTTTTT.